These T cell receptor beta chains were read from a single sample in a study of blood T cell repertoires in COVID-19. The repertoire was sequenced with immunoSEQ multiplex PCR; TCRdb's copy has only in-frame clones and lacks some. Of just under 80,000 clones listed, around 83% are singletons. Source material: peripheral blood. Receptor source: a woman between 70 and 85 years old with acute or convalescent COVID-19. The CDR3 runs from the conserved cysteine through the conserved F or W. Fields, in order: CDR3 DNA, CDR3 protein, D gene, clone size, J gene, V gene. A D gene is named only where the DNA matches it firmly. Only some rows state a clone size, as once, few, many or a class for expanded clones.

cdr3_nt: TGTGCCAGCAGCCCTTCGGGGGACTATGGCTACACCTTC
cdr3_aa: CASSPSGDYGYTF
d_call: NA
clone_size: NA
j_call: TRBJ1-2
v_call: TRBV7-9

cdr3_nt: TGTGCCAGCATTATCCGGGGGGGGCGCCCCCTGTTAGCTAACTATGGCTACACCTTC
cdr3_aa: CASIIRGGRPLLANYGYTF
d_call: NA
clone_size: NA
j_call: TRBJ1-2
v_call: TRBV21-1

cdr3_nt: TGTGCCTGGAGCGAGCGGGGAAACACTGAAGCTTTCTTT
cdr3_aa: CAWSERGNTEAFF
d_call: NA
clone_size: NA
j_call: TRBJ1-1
v_call: TRBV30

cdr3_nt: TGCAGCTCGGAGGGGAATGGCTACACCTTC
cdr3_aa: CSSEGNGYTF
d_call: NA
clone_size: NA
j_call: TRBJ1-2
v_call: TRBV29-1

cdr3_nt: TGTGCCAGCTCAGGGGGACAGAATAATTCACCCCTCCACTTT
cdr3_aa: CASSGGQNNSPLHF
d_call: TRBD1
clone_size: NA
j_call: TRBJ1-6
v_call: TRBV18

cdr3_nt: TGTGCCATCAGTGCGCTAGCGGGAGACTCTCGCAATGAGCAGTTCTTC
cdr3_aa: CAISALAGDSRNEQFF
d_call: TRBD2
clone_size: NA
j_call: TRBJ2-1
v_call: TRBV10-3

cdr3_nt: TGTGCCAGCAGCCAAGATGTGGCTAGCCGATACAATGAGCAGTTCTTC
cdr3_aa: CASSQDVASRYNEQFF
d_call: NA
clone_size: NA
j_call: TRBJ2-1
v_call: TRBV4-2

cdr3_nt: TGTGCCAGCAGTTACGTCTATGCAAACACCGGGGAGCTGTTTTTT
cdr3_aa: CASSYVYANTGELFF
d_call: NA
clone_size: NA
j_call: TRBJ2-2
v_call: TRBV6-5

cdr3_nt: TGTGCCAGCAGCCCGGGGACAGGGGGCTGGGACACCATATATTTT
cdr3_aa: CASSPGTGGWDTIYF
d_call: TRBD1
clone_size: few
j_call: TRBJ1-3
v_call: TRBV11-2

cdr3_nt: TGTGCCAGTAGCGGGACAGCCGTGGAGACCCAGTACTTC
cdr3_aa: CASSGTAVETQYF
d_call: TRBD1
clone_size: NA
j_call: TRBJ2-5
v_call: TRBV19

cdr3_nt: TGTGCCAGCAGCCGGACTAGCGGGAGTGCAGATACGCAGTATTTT
cdr3_aa: CASSRTSGSADTQYF
d_call: TRBD2
clone_size: NA
j_call: TRBJ2-3
v_call: TRBV11-2

cdr3_nt: TGTGCCACCAGCCAGGACAGAGCTGGGCTCGGGGCCAACGTCCTGACTTTC
cdr3_aa: CATSQDRAGLGANVLTF
d_call: NA
clone_size: NA
j_call: TRBJ2-6
v_call: TRBV24-1

cdr3_nt: TGTGCCAGCAGGGGGACAGGTGTATACACCATATATTTT
cdr3_aa: CASRGTGVYTIYF
d_call: TRBD1
clone_size: NA
j_call: TRBJ1-3
v_call: TRBV3-1/TRBV3-2

cdr3_nt: TGTGCCAGCAGCAGCAGGGAATTTACTGAAGCTTTCTTT
cdr3_aa: CASSSREFTEAFF
d_call: NA
clone_size: NA
j_call: TRBJ1-1
v_call: TRBV11-2

cdr3_nt: TGTGCCAGCAGCTTACAGGGTAGGGACACCGGGGAGCTGTTTTTT
cdr3_aa: CASSLQGRDTGELFF
d_call: NA
clone_size: NA
j_call: TRBJ2-2
v_call: TRBV5-4

cdr3_nt: TGTGCCAGCAGCCATGTCGGGGACTCCTACAATGAGCAGTTCTTC
cdr3_aa: CASSHVGDSYNEQFF
d_call: NA
clone_size: NA
j_call: TRBJ2-1
v_call: TRBV4-2

cdr3_nt: TGTGCCAGCAGTTTGGACAATAACTATGGCTACACCTTC
cdr3_aa: CASSLDNNYGYTF
d_call: NA
clone_size: NA
j_call: TRBJ1-2
v_call: TRBV2

cdr3_nt: TGTGCCAGCAGTTACTATCGCCTTAGCGGGGCGAACACCGGGGAGCTGTTTTTT
cdr3_aa: CASSYYRLSGANTGELFF
d_call: TRBD2
clone_size: NA
j_call: TRBJ2-2
v_call: TRBV6-2/TRBV6-3

cdr3_nt: TGTGCCAGCAGCTTAGGACGTAGCGGGAGGGCCGGTGGCACCGGGGAGCTGTTTTTT
cdr3_aa: CASSLGRSGRAGGTGELFF
d_call: TRBD2
clone_size: NA
j_call: TRBJ2-2
v_call: TRBV7-3

cdr3_nt: TGCGCCAGCTCTTTAGGGGTCTCTGGAAACACCATATATTTT
cdr3_aa: CASSLGVSGNTIYF
d_call: NA
clone_size: few
j_call: TRBJ1-3
v_call: TRBV4-1

cdr3_nt: TGTGCCAGCAGCTTAGGCTTTTTGTCGACAGAAAACATTCAGTACTTC
cdr3_aa: CASSLGFLSTENIQYF
d_call: NA
clone_size: NA
j_call: TRBJ2-4
v_call: TRBV13

cdr3_nt: TGTGCCAGCAGTAACGGCAGGGGTAATCAGCCCCAGCATTTT
cdr3_aa: CASSNGRGNQPQHF
d_call: NA
clone_size: NA
j_call: TRBJ1-5
v_call: TRBV2

cdr3_nt: TGTGCCAGCAGTTTCGGGACACGATATGGCTACACCTTC
cdr3_aa: CASSFGTRYGYTF
d_call: NA
clone_size: NA
j_call: TRBJ1-2
v_call: TRBV12-3/TRBV12-4

cdr3_nt: TGTGCCAGTAGTCCCCGGACAGGGGGAGGCGAGACCCAGTACTTC
cdr3_aa: CASSPRTGGGETQYF
d_call: TRBD1
clone_size: NA
j_call: TRBJ2-5
v_call: TRBV19

cdr3_nt: TGTGCCAGCTCACCGAGCGAATTAACCGGGGAGCTGTTTTTT
cdr3_aa: CASSPSELTGELFF
d_call: NA
clone_size: NA
j_call: TRBJ2-2
v_call: TRBV18

cdr3_nt: TGTGCCAGCAGCTTAGCGTCGACTAGCGGAGACACCGGGGAGCTGTTTTTT
cdr3_aa: CASSLASTSGDTGELFF
d_call: TRBD2
clone_size: many
j_call: TRBJ2-2
v_call: TRBV7-2

cdr3_nt: TGTGCCACCCGGTCTCTTAGCGGGAGCTTCGATACGCAGTATTTT
cdr3_aa: CATRSLSGSFDTQYF
d_call: TRBD2
clone_size: once
j_call: TRBJ2-3
v_call: TRBV10-3

cdr3_nt: TGCAGTGCTGGTGATAGCGGGAGGGCCTCCTACGAGCAGTACTTC
cdr3_aa: CSAGDSGRASYEQYF
d_call: TRBD2
clone_size: NA
j_call: TRBJ2-7
v_call: TRBV20-1

cdr3_nt: TGTGCCATCAGTGAGCTCCCAGCGGACACAGATACGCAGTATTTT
cdr3_aa: CAISELPADTDTQYF
d_call: NA
clone_size: NA
j_call: TRBJ2-3
v_call: TRBV10-3

cdr3_nt: TGCGCCAGCAGCCCGGGGGAAGCCGGACAGGGGATAAGAGGCTACACCTTC
cdr3_aa: CASSPGEAGQGIRGYTF
d_call: TRBD1
clone_size: NA
j_call: TRBJ1-2
v_call: TRBV5-1

cdr3_nt: TGTGCCAGCAGTCCTTTCGGAACAGGGGCGAGCATGAACACTGAAGCTTTCTTT
cdr3_aa: CASSPFGTGASMNTEAFF
d_call: TRBD1
clone_size: NA
j_call: TRBJ1-1
v_call: TRBV27

cdr3_nt: TGTGCCAGCAGCTCCCTAGGTGGGGAGACCCAGTACTTC
cdr3_aa: CASSSLGGETQYF
d_call: NA
clone_size: NA
j_call: TRBJ2-5
v_call: TRBV14

cdr3_nt: TGTGCCAGCAGTGAGAGGTTCGCGCAGTATTTT
cdr3_aa: CASSERFAQYF
d_call: NA
clone_size: NA
j_call: TRBJ2-3
v_call: TRBV2

cdr3_nt: TGTGCCAGCAGCTTGGCTAGCGGGAGCCCCGGGCTCGAGCAGTACTTC
cdr3_aa: CASSLASGSPGLEQYF
d_call: TRBD2
clone_size: NA
j_call: TRBJ2-7
v_call: TRBV5-5

cdr3_nt: TGTGCCAGCAGTCGGCCGACTAGCGGGAGTAGGAACGAGCAGTACTTC
cdr3_aa: CASSRPTSGSRNEQYF
d_call: TRBD2
clone_size: NA
j_call: TRBJ2-7
v_call: TRBV2

cdr3_nt: TGTGCCAGCAGCCTTATAGCGGGGCTTGGAGCCGGACTGTTTTTT
cdr3_aa: CASSLIAGLGAGLFF
d_call: NA
clone_size: NA
j_call: TRBJ1-4
v_call: TRBV2

cdr3_nt: TGTGCCAGCAGCCGCCGACAGGGCGGAGATACGCAGTATTTT
cdr3_aa: CASSRRQGGDTQYF
d_call: TRBD1
clone_size: NA
j_call: TRBJ2-3
v_call: TRBV6-2/TRBV6-3

cdr3_nt: TGTGCCAGCAGCTTAGGACAGGGTTTTGATGAAAAACTGTTTTTT
cdr3_aa: CASSLGQGFDEKLFF
d_call: TRBD1
clone_size: NA
j_call: TRBJ1-4
v_call: TRBV7-9

cdr3_nt: TGCAGTGCTAGCCTAGAAAATGAGCAGTTCTTC
cdr3_aa: CSASLENEQFF
d_call: NA
clone_size: NA
j_call: TRBJ2-1
v_call: TRBV20-1

cdr3_nt: TGTGCCACCAGCAGAGTTAAGGGGGGCACAGATACGCAGTATTTT
cdr3_aa: CATSRVKGGTDTQYF
d_call: NA
clone_size: NA
j_call: TRBJ2-3
v_call: TRBV15

cdr3_nt: TGTGCCAGCAGCTTCCCGGCGGGAGGGCCGAACACCGGGGAGCTGTTTTTT
cdr3_aa: CASSFPAGGPNTGELFF
d_call: TRBD2
clone_size: few
j_call: TRBJ2-2
v_call: TRBV5-4

cdr3_nt: TGTGCCACCGAAGAGACGGGGGGGTTTGAGCAGTACTTC
cdr3_aa: CATEETGGFEQYF
d_call: TRBD2
clone_size: few
j_call: TRBJ2-7
v_call: TRBV6-5

cdr3_nt: TGTGCCAGCAGCCCCCGGGGAGCGGGAGCGATAACCGGGGAGCTGTTTTTT
cdr3_aa: CASSPRGAGAITGELFF
d_call: TRBD2
clone_size: NA
j_call: TRBJ2-2
v_call: TRBV7-3

cdr3_nt: TGTGCCAGCAGCAAGGTTCGTCAGGGGTCGGGGGAGACCCAGTACTTC
cdr3_aa: CASSKVRQGSGETQYF
d_call: NA
clone_size: NA
j_call: TRBJ2-5
v_call: TRBV21-1

cdr3_nt: TGTGCCAGCAGCCCCCCTCTTACTAGCGGGAGGGCCAATGAGCAGTTCTTC
cdr3_aa: CASSPPLTSGRANEQFF
d_call: TRBD2
clone_size: NA
j_call: TRBJ2-1
v_call: TRBV11-3

cdr3_nt: TGTGCCAGCAGCCGGGACTTTAGCGGCTCACCCCTCCACTTT
cdr3_aa: CASSRDFSGSPLHF
d_call: NA
clone_size: NA
j_call: TRBJ1-6
v_call: TRBV7-2

cdr3_nt: TGCAGTGCTAGTAGAGGCAGGGCGGGGAATTCACCCCTCCACTTT
cdr3_aa: CSASRGRAGNSPLHF
d_call: NA
clone_size: few
j_call: TRBJ1-6
v_call: TRBV20-1

cdr3_nt: TGTGCCAGCAGAGCCGACAGGGTGAACACTGAAGCTTTCTTT
cdr3_aa: CASRADRVNTEAFF
d_call: TRBD1
clone_size: NA
j_call: TRBJ1-1
v_call: TRBV3-1/TRBV3-2

cdr3_nt: TGCGCCAGCGAGGGGGGGGCTGGCTCTGGAAACACCATATATTTT
cdr3_aa: CASEGGAGSGNTIYF
d_call: NA
clone_size: once
j_call: TRBJ1-3
v_call: TRBV10-2

cdr3_nt: TGTGCCAGCAGTGAAAGGGGGAGCACTGAAGCTTTCTTT
cdr3_aa: CASSERGSTEAFF
d_call: NA
clone_size: few
j_call: TRBJ1-1
v_call: TRBV6-1

cdr3_nt: TGTGCCAGTAGTATCTCCGGACTAGCGGCAGTAAAAAACATTCAGTACTTC
cdr3_aa: CASSISGLAAVKNIQYF
d_call: TRBD2
clone_size: NA
j_call: TRBJ2-4
v_call: TRBV19

cdr3_nt: TGTGCCACCGAGCCAGGGACACCTACCTACGAGCAGTACTTC
cdr3_aa: CATEPGTPTYEQYF
d_call: NA
clone_size: NA
j_call: TRBJ2-7
v_call: TRBV2

cdr3_nt: TGTGCCAGCAGCGTAGACGGTGCGGGAGAATTAAAGCAGTTCTTC
cdr3_aa: CASSVDGAGELKQFF
d_call: TRBD2
clone_size: NA
j_call: TRBJ2-1
v_call: TRBV9